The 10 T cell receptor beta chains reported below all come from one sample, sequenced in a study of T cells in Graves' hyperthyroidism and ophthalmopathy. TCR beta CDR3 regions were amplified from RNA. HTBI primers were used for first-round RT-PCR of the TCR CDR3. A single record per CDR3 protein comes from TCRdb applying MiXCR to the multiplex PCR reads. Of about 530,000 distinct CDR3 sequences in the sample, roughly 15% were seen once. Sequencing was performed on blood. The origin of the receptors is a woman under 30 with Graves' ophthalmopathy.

CDR3 nucleotides: TGTGCCAGCAGCCCGGGACAATGGTCTGGCTACACCTTC. As protein: CASSPGQWSGYTF. The rearrangement links TRBV11-2 to TRBJ1-2, with D perhaps TRBD1 (6 bases). The CDR3 spans 13 residues. V was cut by 5 bases and J by 7 bases, with 14 bases left in between. CDR1 is SGHAT and CDR2 is FQNNGV in the germline V gene.

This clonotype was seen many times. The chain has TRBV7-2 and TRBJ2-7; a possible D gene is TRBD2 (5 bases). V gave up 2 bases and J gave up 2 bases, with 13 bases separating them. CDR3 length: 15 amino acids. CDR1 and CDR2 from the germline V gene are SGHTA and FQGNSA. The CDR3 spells CASSLMGRGAYEQYF. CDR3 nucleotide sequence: TGTGCCAGCAGCTTAATGGGTCGGGGAGCCTACGAGCAGTACTTC.

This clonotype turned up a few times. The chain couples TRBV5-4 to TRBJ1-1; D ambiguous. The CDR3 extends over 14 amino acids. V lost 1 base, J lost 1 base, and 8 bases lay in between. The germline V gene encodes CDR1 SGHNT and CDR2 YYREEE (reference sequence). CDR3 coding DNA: TGTGCCAGCAGCTTGCCAGGCCGGAACACTGAAGCTTTCTTT. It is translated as CASSLPGRNTEAFF.

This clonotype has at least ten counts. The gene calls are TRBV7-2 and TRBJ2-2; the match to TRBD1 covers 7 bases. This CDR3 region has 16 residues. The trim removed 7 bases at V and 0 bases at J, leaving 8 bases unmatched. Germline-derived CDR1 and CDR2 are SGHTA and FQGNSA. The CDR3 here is CASTLLDRANTGELFF. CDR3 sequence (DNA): TGTGCCAGCACCCTCTTAGACAGGGCGAACACCGGGGAGCTGTTTTTT.

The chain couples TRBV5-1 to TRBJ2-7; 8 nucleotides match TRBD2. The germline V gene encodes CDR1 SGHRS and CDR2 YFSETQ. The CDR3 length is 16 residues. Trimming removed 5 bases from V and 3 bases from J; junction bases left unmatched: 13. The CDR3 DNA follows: TGCGCCAGCAGTCGGTCCCGGGAGGGCCGAGGCTACGAGCAGTACTTC. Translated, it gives CASSRSREGRGYEQYF.

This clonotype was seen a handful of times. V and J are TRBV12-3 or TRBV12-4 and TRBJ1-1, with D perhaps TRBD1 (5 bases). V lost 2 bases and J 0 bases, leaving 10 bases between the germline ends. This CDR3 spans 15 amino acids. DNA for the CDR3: TGTGCCAGCAGTTTATCGGGGGTGGTGAACACTGAAGCTTTCTTT. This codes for CASSLSGVVNTEAFF.

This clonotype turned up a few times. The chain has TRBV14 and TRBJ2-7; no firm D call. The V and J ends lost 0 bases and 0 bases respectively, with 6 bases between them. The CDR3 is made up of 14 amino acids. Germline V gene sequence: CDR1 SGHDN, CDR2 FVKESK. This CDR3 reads CASSQDTVSYEQYF. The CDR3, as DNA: TGTGCCAGCAGCCAAGATACAGTCTCCTACGAGCAGTACTTC.

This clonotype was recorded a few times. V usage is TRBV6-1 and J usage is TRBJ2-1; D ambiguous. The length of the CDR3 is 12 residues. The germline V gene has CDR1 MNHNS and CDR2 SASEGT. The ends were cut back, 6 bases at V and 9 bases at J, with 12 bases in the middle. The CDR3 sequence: CASRPLGSEQFF. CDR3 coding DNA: TGTGCCAGCAGACCGCTAGGCAGTGAGCAGTTCTTC.

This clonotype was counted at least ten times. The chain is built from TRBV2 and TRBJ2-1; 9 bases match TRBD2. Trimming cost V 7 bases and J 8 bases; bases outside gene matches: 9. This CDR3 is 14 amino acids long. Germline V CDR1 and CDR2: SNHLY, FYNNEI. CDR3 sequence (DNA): TGTGCCAGCATGGGCGGGGGGGCCGTACATGAGCAGTTCTTC. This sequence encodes CASMGGGAVHEQFF.

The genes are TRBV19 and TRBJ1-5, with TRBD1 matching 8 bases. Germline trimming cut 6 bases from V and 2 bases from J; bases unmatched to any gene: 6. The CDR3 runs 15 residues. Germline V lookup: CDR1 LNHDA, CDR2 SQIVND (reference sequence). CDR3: CASSKTGGGNQPQHF. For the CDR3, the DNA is TGTGCCAGTAGCAAAACAGGGGGTGGCAATCAGCCCCAGCATTTT.